Shown below are 5 T cell receptor beta chains from a single sample sequenced in a study of blood T cell repertoires in COVID-19 (dated by TCRdb to 2018 to 2020). Libraries came from the immunoSEQ multiplex PCR assay. TCRdb carries this immuneACCESS record with in-frame sequences only. Its versions omit some clonotypes, under half of them owing to an unresolved V gene in the studies checked, with the rest unexplained. The sample yields 250,000 or so clones; about 85% were counted once. Jointly, the top ten make up about 6.2% of the sample. The sample consisted of PBMCs or T cells enriched from blood (not recorded which). Receptors originate from a woman aged 45-65 years who had been exposed to COVID-19.

This clone was recorded only once. The rearrangement links TRBV5-1 to TRBJ2-2, with 7 bases identical to TRBD2. J lost 0 bases, V lost 7 bases, and 6 bases had no gene match. Germline V gene lookup returns CDR1 SGHRS and CDR2 YFSETQ. This CDR3 is 15 amino acids long. CDR3 in DNA: TGCGCCAGCCAGTACAGCGGGGCGAACACCGGGGAGCTGTTTTTT. It yields the protein CASQYSGANTGELFF.

In this sample, this clone turned up once. V usage is TRBV7-9 and J usage is TRBJ2-7; 7 bases are shared with TRBD1. V trimming: 8 bases; J trimming: 7 bases; junction bases outside the gene matches: 11. Per germline, CDR1 SEHNR and CDR2 FQNEAQ (reference sequence). The CDR3 is made up of 13 amino acids. In DNA form, the CDR3 reads TGTGCCAGCGTCGCAGGGGCAGGGGGTGAGCAGTACTTC. Translating it yields CASVAGAGGEQYF.

This clone occurred a few times. The CDR3 nucleotides are TGCGCCAGCGCAGGGGGGATTAATTCACCCCTCCACTTT. Protein: CASAGGINSPLHF. The rearrangement uses TRBV10-2 and TRBJ1-6; 7 bases line up with TRBD1. This CDR3 spans 13 amino acids. Unmatched junction bases numbered 4, after V lost 8 bases and J lost 6 bases. The V gene's germline CDR1 is WSHSY and CDR2 SAAADI.

The chain couples TRBV19 to TRBJ2-7; 8 nucleotides align to TRBD1. CDR3 size: 20 residues. The junction had 20 bases not matched to a gene; V was cut back by 1 base and J by 3 bases. CDR1 and CDR2 (germline): LNHDA, SQIVND (reference sequence). CDR3 coding DNA: TGTGCCAGTAGTATAGGAGGCTACGGACAGGGTCGTGTCGGACGCTACGAGCAGTACTTC. Translating it yields CASSIGGYGQGRVGRYEQYF.

This chain uses TRBV19 with TRBJ1-2; 9 bases are a match to TRBD1. The CDR3 sequence is 14 residues long. The V gene's germline CDR1 is LNHDA and CDR2 SQIVND (reference sequence). J gave up 6 bases and V 5 bases, and 7 bases lay outside the gene matches. This CDR3 is CASSQGDRVNGYTF. CDR3 coding DNA: TGTGCCAGTAGTCAGGGGGACAGGGTAAATGGCTACACCTTC.